These 4 T cell receptor beta chains share one sample of origin, sequenced in a study of blood T cells in healthy people across ages. Next came a second PCR, run for 7 to 11 cycles, which used a sample-barcoded 5' primer along with a J-beta primer mix. TCRdb re-called the 5' RACE reads with MiXCR, one entry per CDR3 protein. The sample has fewer than 800,000 distinct CDR3 sequences, about half seen once. Sequencing was carried out using blood. These receptors were taken from an older woman in good health.

The chain employs TRBV20-1 and TRBJ1-2; no clear D. Germline V CDR1 and CDR2: DFQATT, SNEGSKA (reference sequence). The germline V and J ends were trimmed by 1 base and 5 bases, with 8 bases remaining between them. The CDR3 extends over 12 amino acids. In DNA form, the CDR3 reads TGCAGTGCTAGAGTAGAAGATTATGGCTACACCTTC. Its protein product is CSARVEDYGYTF.

This clonotype was seen only a few times. This could be a read error, since a much larger clone is one nucleotide away. The chain joins TRBV30 to TRBJ2-7, with 13 bases that match TRBD2. Germline CDR1 GTSNPN, CDR2 SVGIG (reference sequence). V lost 1 base and J lost 7; bases outside the gene matches: 10. The CDR3 covers 16 residues. The chain's CDR3 is CAWSGGLAGSYNEQYF. The CDR3 DNA is TGTGCCTGGAGTGGGGGACTAGCGGGGTCCTACAATGAGCAGTACTTC.

The chain couples TRBV5-1 to TRBJ2-4; 11 bases are shared with TRBD1. This CDR3 spans 16 amino acids. V was pared by 3 bases and J by 4 bases, with 6 bases of the junction left unmatched. CDR1 and CDR2 from the germline V gene are SGHRS and YFSETQ. The CDR3 sequence is CASSWTGGAGKNIQYF. The CDR3 nucleotides read TGCGCCAGCAGCTGGACAGGGGGCGCCGGGAAAAACATTCAGTACTTC.

The sample holds a few counts of this clonotype. The gene calls are TRBV10-3 and TRBJ2-3, with 12 bases aligning to TRBD2. V shed 6 bases and J 0 bases; nucleotides not matched to a gene: 4. This CDR3 comprises 16 residues. Germline values: CDR1 ENHRY, CDR2 SYGVKD. The CDR3 region is CAISPGLAGSTDTQYF. The CDR3 DNA is TGTGCCATCAGCCCCGGACTAGCGGGGAGCACAGATACGCAGTATTTT.